Sequencing of this T cell receptor beta chain was carried out in a study of T cells in Graves' hyperthyroidism and ophthalmopathy. General study results and limits: A 13 V-J model separated ophthalmopathy from stable hyperthyroidism.

Comment on this clonotype: The antigen is not known.

This CDR3 is 15 amino acids long. Trimming left V 8 bases short and J 0 bases short, with 16 bases between. Germline CDR1 and CDR2: LGHDT and YNNKEL (reference sequence). RNA transcripts gave rise to amplified TCR beta CDR3 regions. Primed by the HTBI set, a first-round RT-PCR was run on the TCR CDR3. From the multiplex PCR reads, TCRdb called clonotypes with MiXCR, one entry per CDR3 protein. Altogether about 360,000 distinct CDR3 sequences are present, 15% to 19% being singletons, with the ten largest covering 28%. Sequencing was performed on blood. The sequence came from a young woman with Graves' hyperthyroidism that later progressed to Graves' ophthalmopathy. The V gene is TRBV3-1, the J gene TRBJ1-2, with a tentative D call TRBD1 (5 bases). CDR3 DNA sequence: TGTGCCAGCTCACTAGGGGCAGTCACTAACTATGGCTACACCTTC. This encodes CASSLGAVTNYGYTF.